A single T cell receptor beta chain is shown here with its context. As yet, its antigen is unknown. This sample is part of a study of T cell repertoires in cytomegalovirus infection. Turning to the study itself: The authors relied on CMV epitopes, both recently identified HLA-C-restricted and well-studied HLA-B-restricted. An indication of both CMV infection and matching HLA type came from public TCR beta signatures.

Study observations and caveats: The ex vivo response showed dominance by HLA-C-restricted CMV-specific TCR beta clonotypes.

TCRdb reprocessed the reads with MiXCR, giving one entry per CDR3 protein. Of roughly 860,000 distinct CDR3 sequences in the sample, around a third are singletons; the top ten hold under 15%. Trimming took off 4 bases at V and 7 bases at J, with 13 bases between the two ends. The CDR3 loop spans 13 amino acids. The sample was cultured CD8+ T cells from PBMCs, taken from culture after CMV antigen stimulation. V is TRBV12-3 or TRBV12-4 and J is TRBJ1-1, with a tentative D call TRBD1 (6 bases). The sequence derives from a human donor in good health (CMV status not recorded). Some clones in this sample may be carry-over from other donors' samples. CDR3 in amino acids: CASSSPGAVEAFF. DNA of the CDR3: TGTGCCAGCAGTTCACCGGGGGCTGTTGAAGCTTTCTTT.